This T cell receptor beta chain was recovered during a study of beta chain features in type 1 diabetes. Sequencing targeted expressed TCRB transcripts, as all isolated RNA had been reverse transcribed. The repertoire was sequenced with immunoSEQ multiplex PCR; TCRdb's copy has only in-frame clones and lacks some. The sample includes roughly 450,000 clones, over 9.5% of them seen just once. Germline lookup yields CDR1 SGHRS and CDR2 YFSETQ. The CDR3 extends over 11 amino acids. V lost 4 bases and J 4 bases, leaving 5 bases between the germline ends. As to this clone: The antigen remains undetermined. The same CDR3 is also encoded by other DNA sequences in this sample.

Naive, central memory, regulatory and stem cell-like memory cells within the CD4+ compartment were sorted using CD45RO/CCR7/CD25/CD127/CD95/CD27. Overall study findings and caveats: Amplification by PCR could prefer shorter templates, with the same effect in patients and controls.

V is TRBV5-1 and J is TRBJ2-5, with unresolved D. The sample consisted of naive CD4+ T cells from blood. The origin of this receptor is a young woman in good health. CDR3 DNA sequence: TGCGCCAGCAGCCTGAGAGAGACCCAGTACTTC. This sequence encodes CASSLRETQYF.